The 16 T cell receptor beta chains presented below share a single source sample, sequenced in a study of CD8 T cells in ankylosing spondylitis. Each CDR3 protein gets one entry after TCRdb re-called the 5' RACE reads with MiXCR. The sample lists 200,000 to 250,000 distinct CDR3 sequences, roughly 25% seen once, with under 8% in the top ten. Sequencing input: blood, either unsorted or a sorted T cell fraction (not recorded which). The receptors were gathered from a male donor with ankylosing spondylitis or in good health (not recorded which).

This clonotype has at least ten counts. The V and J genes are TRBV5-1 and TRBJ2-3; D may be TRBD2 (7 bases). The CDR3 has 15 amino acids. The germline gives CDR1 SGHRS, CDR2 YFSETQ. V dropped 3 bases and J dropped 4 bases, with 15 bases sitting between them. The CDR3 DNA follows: TGCGCCAGCAGCTATGGGGGGGCTACCCCAGATACGCAGTATTTT. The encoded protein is CASSYGGATPDTQYF.

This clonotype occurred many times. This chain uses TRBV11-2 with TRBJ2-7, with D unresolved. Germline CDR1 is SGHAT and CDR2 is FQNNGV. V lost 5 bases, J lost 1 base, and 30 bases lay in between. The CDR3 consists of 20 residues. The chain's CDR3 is CASSPGRTVIGPLPSYEQYF. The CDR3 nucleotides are TGTGCCAGCAGCCCCGGTCGGACGGTGATCGGGCCCCTACCGTCCTACGAGCAGTACTTC.

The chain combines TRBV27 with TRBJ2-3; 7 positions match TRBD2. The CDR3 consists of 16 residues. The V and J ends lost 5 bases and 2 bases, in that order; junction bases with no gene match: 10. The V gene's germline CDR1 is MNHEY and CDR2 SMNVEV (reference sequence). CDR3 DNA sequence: TGTGCCAGCAGTCCCCGGAAGGGAGGGCCCACAGATACGCAGTATTTT. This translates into CASSPRKGGPTDTQYF.

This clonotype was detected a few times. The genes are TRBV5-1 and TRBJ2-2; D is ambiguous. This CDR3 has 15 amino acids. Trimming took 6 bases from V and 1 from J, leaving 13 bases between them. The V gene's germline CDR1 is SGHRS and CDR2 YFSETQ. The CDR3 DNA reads TGCGCCAGCAAGGTCGACGAACGGAACACCGGGGAGCTGTTTTTT. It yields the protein CASKVDERNTGELFF.

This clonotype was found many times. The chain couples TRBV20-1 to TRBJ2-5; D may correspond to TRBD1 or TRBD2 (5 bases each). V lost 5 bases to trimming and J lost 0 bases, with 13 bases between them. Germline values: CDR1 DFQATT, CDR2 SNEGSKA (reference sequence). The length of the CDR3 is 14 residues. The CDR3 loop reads CSARPGPHQETQYF. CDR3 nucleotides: TGCAGTGCTCGGCCGGGACCTCACCAAGAGACCCAGTACTTC.

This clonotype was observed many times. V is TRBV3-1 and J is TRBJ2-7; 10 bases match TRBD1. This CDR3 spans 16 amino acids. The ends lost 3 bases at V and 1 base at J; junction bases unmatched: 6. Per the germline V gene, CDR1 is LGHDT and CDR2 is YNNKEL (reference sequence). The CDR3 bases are TGTGCCAGCAGCCATCCGGGACAGGGGCCTTCCTACGAGCAGTACTTC. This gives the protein CASSHPGQGPSYEQYF.

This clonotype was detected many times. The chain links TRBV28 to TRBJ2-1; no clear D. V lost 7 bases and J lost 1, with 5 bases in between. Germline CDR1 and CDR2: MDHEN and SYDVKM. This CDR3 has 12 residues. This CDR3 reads CASTDSYNEQFF. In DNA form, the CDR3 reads TGTGCCAGCACCGATTCCTACAATGAGCAGTTCTTC.

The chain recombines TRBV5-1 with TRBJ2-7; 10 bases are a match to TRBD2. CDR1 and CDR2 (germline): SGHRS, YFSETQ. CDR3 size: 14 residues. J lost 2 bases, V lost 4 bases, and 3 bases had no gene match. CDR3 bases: TGCGCCAGCAGCCCCGGACTAGCGGCCTACGAGCAGTACTTC. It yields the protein CASSPGLAAYEQYF.

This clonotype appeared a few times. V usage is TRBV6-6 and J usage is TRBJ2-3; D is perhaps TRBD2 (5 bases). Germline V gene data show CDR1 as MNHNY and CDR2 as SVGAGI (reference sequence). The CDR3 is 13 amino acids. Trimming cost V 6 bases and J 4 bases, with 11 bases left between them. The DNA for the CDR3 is TGTGCCAGCAGCGGGATTTCTGCAGATACGCAGTATTTT. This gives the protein CASSGISADTQYF.

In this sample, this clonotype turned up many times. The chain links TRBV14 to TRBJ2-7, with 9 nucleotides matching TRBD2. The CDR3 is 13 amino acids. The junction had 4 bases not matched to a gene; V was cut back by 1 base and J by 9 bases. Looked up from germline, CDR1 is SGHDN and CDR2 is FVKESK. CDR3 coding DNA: TGTGCCAGCAGCCAAGTAGCGGGAGTTGGGCAGTACTTC. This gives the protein CASSQVAGVGQYF.

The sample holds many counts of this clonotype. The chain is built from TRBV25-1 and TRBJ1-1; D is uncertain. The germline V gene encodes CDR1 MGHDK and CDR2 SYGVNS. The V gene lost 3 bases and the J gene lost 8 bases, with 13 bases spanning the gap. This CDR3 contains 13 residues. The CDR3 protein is CASSEGIIREAFF. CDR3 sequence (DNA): TGTGCCAGCAGTGAGGGGATAATCCGGGAAGCTTTCTTT.

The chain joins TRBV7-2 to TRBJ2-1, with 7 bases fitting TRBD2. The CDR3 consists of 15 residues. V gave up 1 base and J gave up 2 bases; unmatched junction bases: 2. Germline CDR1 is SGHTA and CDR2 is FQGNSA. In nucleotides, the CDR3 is TGTGCCAGCAGCTTAGACGGGAGGCCCTACAATGAGCAGTTCTTC. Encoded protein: CASSLDGRPYNEQFF.

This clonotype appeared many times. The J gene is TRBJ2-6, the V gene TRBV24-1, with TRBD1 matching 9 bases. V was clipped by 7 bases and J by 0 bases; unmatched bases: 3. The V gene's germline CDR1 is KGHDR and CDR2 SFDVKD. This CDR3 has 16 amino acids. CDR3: CATSGDRASGANVLTF. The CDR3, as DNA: TGTGCCACCAGCGGGGACAGGGCCTCTGGGGCCAACGTCCTGACTTTC.

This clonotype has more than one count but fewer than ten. The CDR3 DNA sequence: TGCAGTGCTCCGAGGGGAGGGGCAGATAGTAGCGGGAGATCCTACAATGAGCAGTTCTTC. It yields the protein CSAPRGGADSSGRSYNEQFF. The chain recombines TRBV20-1 with TRBJ2-1; 9 nucleotides line up with TRBD2. CDR3 length: 20 residues. CDR1 and CDR2 from the germline V gene are DFQATT and SNEGSKA (reference sequence). The V and J ends lost 5 bases and 1 base, in that order; junction bases with no gene match: 21.

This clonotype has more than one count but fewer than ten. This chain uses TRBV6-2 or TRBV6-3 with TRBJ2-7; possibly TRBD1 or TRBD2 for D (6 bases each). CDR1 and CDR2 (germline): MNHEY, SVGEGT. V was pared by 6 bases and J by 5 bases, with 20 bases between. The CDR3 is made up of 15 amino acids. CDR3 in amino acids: CASRAFGGVGDEQYF. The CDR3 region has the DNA TGTGCCAGCAGGGCCTTCGGGGGCGTCGGCGACGAGCAGTACTTC.

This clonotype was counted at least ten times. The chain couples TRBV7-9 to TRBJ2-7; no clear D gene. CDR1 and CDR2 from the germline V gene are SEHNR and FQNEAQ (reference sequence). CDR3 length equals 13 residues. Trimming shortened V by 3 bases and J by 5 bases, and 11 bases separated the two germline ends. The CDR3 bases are TGTGCCAGCAGCTTTGAGCTTGGGGACGAGCAGTACTTC. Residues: CASSFELGDEQYF.